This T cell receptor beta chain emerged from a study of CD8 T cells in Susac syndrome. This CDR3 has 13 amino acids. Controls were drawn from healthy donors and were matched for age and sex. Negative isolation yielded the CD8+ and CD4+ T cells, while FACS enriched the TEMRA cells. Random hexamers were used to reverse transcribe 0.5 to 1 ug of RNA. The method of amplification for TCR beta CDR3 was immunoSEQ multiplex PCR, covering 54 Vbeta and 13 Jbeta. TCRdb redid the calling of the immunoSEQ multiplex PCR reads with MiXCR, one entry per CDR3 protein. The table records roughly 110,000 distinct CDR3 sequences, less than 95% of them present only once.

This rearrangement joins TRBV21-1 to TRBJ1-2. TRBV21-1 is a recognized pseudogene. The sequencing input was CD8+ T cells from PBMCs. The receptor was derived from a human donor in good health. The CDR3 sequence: CASSKDQEPRDTF. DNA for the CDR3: TGTGCCAGCAGTAAAGATCAGGAGCCAAGAGACACCTTC.